This T cell receptor (beta chain) stems from a study of response to subunit inactivated influenza vaccine (dated by TCRdb to the late 2010s). With regard to the full study: Deep quantitative T cell receptor repertoire profiling was used in the study to track responses to a trivalent subunit inactivated influenza vaccine.

Summary of the overall study and its limitations: It was suggested by the authors that each seasonal influenza vaccination may recruit only a limited number of new T cells.

V and J lose 4 bases and 0 bases, and a span of 18 bases separates them. The germline V gene (reference sequence) specifies LNHDA as CDR1 and SQIVND as CDR2. Its CDR3 holds 17 amino acids, cysteine through phenylalanine. CDR3 DNA only is kept here, 51 bases in frame from base 1. The library was produced with RT-PCR. Sequencing instrument: Illumina HiSeq 2500. TCRdb trimmed the raw reads at Q25, called clones with MiXCR and kept productive beta chains. All rows with the same CDR3 protein become a single entry with the most common DNA and genes. The table for this sample lists 170,000 or so distinct CDR3 sequences; approximately 12% of them were counted only once. Around 40% of the sample lies in the top ten. Comment on this clonotype: Its antigen remains unidentified. Base qualities were left out, and no much larger clone turns up one base away.

The V and J segments used are TRBV19 and TRBJ1-1; the D gene is perhaps TRBD1, on 5 matching bases. This specimen consisted of CD8+ T cells sorted from PBMCs, obtained less than 30 months after vaccination. This receptor was taken from a man aged 45 to 70 who received an inactivated influenza vaccine. Donor details come from another sample of the same person, matched by shared clones. The DNA is TGTGCCAGTAGTACCTTAGGCCAGGGCGTCATGAACACTGAAGCTTTCTTT. It translates as CASSTLGQGVMNTEAFF. Where the CDR3 stops, the reference TRBV19 and TRBJ1-1 genes take over; the full variable domain is DGGITQSPKYLFRKEGQNVTLSCEQNLNHDAMYWYRQDPGQGLRLIYYSQIVNDFQKGDIAEGYSVSREKKESFPLTVTSAQKNPTAFYLCASSTLGQGVMNTEAFFGQGTRLTVV.